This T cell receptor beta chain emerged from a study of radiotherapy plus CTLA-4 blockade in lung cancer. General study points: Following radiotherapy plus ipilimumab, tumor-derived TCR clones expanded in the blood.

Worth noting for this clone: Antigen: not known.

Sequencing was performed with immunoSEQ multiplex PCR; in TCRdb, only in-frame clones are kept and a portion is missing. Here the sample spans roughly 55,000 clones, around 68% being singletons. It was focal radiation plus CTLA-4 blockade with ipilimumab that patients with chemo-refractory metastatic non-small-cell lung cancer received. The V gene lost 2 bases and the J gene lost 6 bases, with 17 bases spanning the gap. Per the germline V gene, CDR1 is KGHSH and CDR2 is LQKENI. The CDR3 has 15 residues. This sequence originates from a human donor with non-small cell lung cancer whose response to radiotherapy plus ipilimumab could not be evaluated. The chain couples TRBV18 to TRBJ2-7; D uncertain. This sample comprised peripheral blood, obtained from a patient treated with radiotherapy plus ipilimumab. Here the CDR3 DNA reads TGTGCCAGCTCACCAATGAAGCAGGCCCTCTTCGAGCAGTACTTC. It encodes CASSPMKQALFEQYF.